A single sample gave rise to the 2 T cell receptor beta chains below, sequenced in a study of blood T cells in healthy people across ages. With a J-beta primer mix and a sample-barcoded 5' primer, a second PCR ran 7 to 11 cycles. TCRdb recomputed calls from the 5' RACE reads with MiXCR, one row per CDR3 protein. The sample shows 600,000 to 1,000,000 distinct CDR3 sequences, 20% to 25% of them seen only once. These data were likewise used in another study, on T cells of mothers and their children.

The sequencing input was blood. These receptors were collected from a boy younger than 18 in good health.

The chain couples TRBV28 to TRBJ1-2, with 9 positions matching TRBD1. Trimming cost V 2 bases and J 4 bases; bases outside gene matches: 11. The germline CDR1 and CDR2 sequences are MDHEN and SYDVKM. The length of the CDR3 is 17 residues. The CDR3 loop is CASSLGTGLLLGYGYTF. In DNA form, the CDR3 reads TGTGCCAGCAGTTTAGGGACAGGGTTACTTCTTGGCTATGGCTACACCTTC.

The chain joins TRBV7-9 to TRBJ2-4; weak D call: TRBD2 (5 bases). V was shortened by 0 bases and J by 4 bases, with 10 bases between the two germline ends. The CDR3 is 15 residues long. Germline V gives CDR1 SEHNR, CDR2 FQNEAQ (reference sequence). The CDR3 nucleotides are TGTGCCAGCAGCTTAGCCCTTAGGGAGAAAAACATTCAGTACTTC. This encodes CASSLALREKNIQYF.